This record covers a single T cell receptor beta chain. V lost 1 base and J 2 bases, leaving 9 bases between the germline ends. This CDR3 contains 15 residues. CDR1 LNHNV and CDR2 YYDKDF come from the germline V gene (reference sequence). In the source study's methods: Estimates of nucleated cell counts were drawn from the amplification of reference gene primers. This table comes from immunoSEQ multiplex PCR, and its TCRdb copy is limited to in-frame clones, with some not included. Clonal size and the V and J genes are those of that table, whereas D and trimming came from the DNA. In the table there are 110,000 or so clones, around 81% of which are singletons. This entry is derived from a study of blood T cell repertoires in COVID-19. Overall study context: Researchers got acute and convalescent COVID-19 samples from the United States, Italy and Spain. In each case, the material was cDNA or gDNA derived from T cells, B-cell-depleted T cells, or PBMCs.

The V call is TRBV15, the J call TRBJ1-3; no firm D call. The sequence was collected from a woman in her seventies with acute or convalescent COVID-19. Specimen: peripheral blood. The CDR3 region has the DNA TGTGCCACCAGCAGAGCCGGGGAACCTGGAAACACCATATATTTT. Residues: CATSRAGEPGNTIYF. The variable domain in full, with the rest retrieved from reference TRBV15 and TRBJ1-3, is DAMVIQNPRYQVTQFGKPVTLSCSQTLNHNVMYWYQQKSSQAPKLLFHYYDKDFNNEADTPDNFQSRRPNTSFCFLDIRSPGLGDTAMYLCATSRAGEPGNTIYFGEGSWLTVV.